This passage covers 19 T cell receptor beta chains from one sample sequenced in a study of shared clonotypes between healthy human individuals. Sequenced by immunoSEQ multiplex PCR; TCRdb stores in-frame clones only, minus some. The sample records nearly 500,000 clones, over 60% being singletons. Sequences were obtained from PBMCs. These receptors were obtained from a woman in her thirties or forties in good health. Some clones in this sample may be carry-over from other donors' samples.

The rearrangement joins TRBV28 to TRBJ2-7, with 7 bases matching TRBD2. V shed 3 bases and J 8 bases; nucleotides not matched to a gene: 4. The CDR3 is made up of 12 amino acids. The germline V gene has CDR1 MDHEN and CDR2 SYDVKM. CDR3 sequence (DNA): TGTGCCAGCAGTTTTGAAGCGGGAAAGCAGTACTTC. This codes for CASSFEAGKQYF.

The CDR3 spells CSVAPGTRLGEQYF. CDR3 coding DNA: TGCAGCGTTGCCCCCGGGACTAGGTTAGGCGAGCAGTACTTC. This chain uses TRBV29-1 with TRBJ2-7; 8 bases agree with TRBD2. This CDR3 is built from 14 residues. CDR1 SQVTM and CDR2 ANQGSEA come from the germline V gene. Trimming at V came to 4 bases and at J to 6 bases, leaving 11 bases not matched to a gene.

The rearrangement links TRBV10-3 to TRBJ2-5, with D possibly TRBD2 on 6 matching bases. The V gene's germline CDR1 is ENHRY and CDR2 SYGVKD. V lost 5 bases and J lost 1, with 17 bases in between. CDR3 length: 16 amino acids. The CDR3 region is CAISFGPGGAQETQYF. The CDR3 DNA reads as TGTGCCATCAGTTTTGGTCCCGGGGGAGCCCAAGAGACCCAGTACTTC.

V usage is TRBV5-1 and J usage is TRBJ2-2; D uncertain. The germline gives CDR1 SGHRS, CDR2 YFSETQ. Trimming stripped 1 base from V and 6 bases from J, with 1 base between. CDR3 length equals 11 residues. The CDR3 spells CASSLSGELFF. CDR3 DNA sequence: TGCGCCAGCAGCTTGTCCGGGGAGCTGTTTTTT. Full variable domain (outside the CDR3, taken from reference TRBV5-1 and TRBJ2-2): KAGVTQTPRYLIKTRGQQVTLSCSPISGHRSVSWYQQTPGQGLQFLFEYFSETQRNKGNFPGRFSGRQFSNSRSEMNVSTLELGDSALYLCASSLSGELFFGEGSRLTVL.

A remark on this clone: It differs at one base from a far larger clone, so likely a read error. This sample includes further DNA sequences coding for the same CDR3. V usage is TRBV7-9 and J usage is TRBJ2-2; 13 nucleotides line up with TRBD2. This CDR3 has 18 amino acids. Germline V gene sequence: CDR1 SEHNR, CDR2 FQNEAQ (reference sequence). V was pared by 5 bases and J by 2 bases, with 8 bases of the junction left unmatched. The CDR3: CASSPGTSGTENTGELFF. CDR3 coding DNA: TGTGCCAGCAGCCCGGGGACTAGCGGGACAGAAAACACCGGGGAGCTGTTTTTT.

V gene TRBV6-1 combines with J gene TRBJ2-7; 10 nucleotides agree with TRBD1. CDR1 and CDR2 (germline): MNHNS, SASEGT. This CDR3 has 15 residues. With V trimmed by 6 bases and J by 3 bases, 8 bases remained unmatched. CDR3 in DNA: TGTGCCAGCAGCGCGGGACAGGGGAATCTCTACGAGCAGTACTTC. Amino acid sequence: CASSAGQGNLYEQYF.

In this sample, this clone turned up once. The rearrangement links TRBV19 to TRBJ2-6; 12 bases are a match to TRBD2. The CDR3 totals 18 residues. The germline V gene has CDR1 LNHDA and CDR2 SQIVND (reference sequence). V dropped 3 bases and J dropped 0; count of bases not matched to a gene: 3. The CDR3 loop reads CASSIWGLAGSGANVLTF. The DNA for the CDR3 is TGTGCCAGTAGTATCTGGGGACTAGCGGGCTCTGGGGCCAACGTCCTGACTTTC.

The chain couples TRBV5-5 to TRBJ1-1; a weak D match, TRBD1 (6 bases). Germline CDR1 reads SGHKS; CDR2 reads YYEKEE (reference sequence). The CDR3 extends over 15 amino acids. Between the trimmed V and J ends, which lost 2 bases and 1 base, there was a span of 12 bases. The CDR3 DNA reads TGTGCCAGCAGCTTAAACACAGGGAGGAACACTGAAGCTTTCTTT. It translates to CASSLNTGRNTEAFF.

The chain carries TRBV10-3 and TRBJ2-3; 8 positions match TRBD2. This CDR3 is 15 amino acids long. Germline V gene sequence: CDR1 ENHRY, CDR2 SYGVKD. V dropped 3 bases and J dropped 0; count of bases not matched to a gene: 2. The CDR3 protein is CAISDSGISTDTQYF. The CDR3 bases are TGTGCCATCAGTGATAGCGGGATTAGCACAGATACGCAGTATTTT.

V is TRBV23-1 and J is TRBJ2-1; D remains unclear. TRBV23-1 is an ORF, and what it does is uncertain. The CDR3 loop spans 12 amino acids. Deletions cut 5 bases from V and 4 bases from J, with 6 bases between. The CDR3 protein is CASSSKYNEQFF. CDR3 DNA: TGCGCCAGCAGTAGTAAGTACAATGAGCAGTTCTTC.

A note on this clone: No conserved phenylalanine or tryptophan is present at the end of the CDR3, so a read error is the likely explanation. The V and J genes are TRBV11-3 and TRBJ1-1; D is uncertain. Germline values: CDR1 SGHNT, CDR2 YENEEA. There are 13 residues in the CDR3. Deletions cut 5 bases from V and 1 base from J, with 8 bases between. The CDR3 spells CASSAEENTEAFL. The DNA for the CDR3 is TGTGCCAGCAGCGCAGAAGAGAACACTGAAGCTTTCCTT.

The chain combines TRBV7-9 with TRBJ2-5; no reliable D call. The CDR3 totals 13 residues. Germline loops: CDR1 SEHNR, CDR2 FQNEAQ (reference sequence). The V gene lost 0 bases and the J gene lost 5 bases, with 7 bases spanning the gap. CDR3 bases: TGTGCCAGCAGCTTAGCAGGGCGCGAGACCCAGTACTTC. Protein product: CASSLAGRETQYF.

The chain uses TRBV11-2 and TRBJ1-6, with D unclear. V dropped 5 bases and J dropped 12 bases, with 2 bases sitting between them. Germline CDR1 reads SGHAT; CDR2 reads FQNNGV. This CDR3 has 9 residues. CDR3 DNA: TGTGCCAGCAGCGAACCCCTCCACTTT. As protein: CASSEPLHF.

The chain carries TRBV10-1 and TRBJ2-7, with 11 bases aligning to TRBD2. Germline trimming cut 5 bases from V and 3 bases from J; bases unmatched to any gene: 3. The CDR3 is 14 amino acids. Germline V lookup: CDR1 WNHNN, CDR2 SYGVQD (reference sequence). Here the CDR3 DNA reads TGCGCCAGCAGTCGACTAGCGGGAAGCTACGAGCAGTACTTC. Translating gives CASSRLAGSYEQYF.

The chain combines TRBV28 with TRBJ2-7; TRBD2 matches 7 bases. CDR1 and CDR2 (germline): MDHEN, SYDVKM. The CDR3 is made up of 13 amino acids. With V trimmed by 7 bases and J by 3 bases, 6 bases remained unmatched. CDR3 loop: CASTSGVRYEQYF. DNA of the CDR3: TGTGCCAGCACAAGCGGGGTTCGCTACGAGCAGTACTTC.

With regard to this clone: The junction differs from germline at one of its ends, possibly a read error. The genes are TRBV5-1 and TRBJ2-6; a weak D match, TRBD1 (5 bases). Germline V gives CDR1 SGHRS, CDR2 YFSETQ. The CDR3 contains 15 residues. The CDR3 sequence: CASSQGGSGASVLTF. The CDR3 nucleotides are TGCGCCAGCAGCCAAGGTGGCTCTGGGGCCAGCGTCCTGACTTTC.

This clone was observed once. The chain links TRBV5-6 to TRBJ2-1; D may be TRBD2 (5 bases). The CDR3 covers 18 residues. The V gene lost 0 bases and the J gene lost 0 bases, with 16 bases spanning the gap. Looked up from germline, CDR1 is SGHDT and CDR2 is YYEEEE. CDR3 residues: CASSLAMLAQASYNEQFF. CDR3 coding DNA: TGTGCCAGCAGCTTGGCTATGCTAGCCCAAGCCTCCTACAATGAGCAGTTCTTC.

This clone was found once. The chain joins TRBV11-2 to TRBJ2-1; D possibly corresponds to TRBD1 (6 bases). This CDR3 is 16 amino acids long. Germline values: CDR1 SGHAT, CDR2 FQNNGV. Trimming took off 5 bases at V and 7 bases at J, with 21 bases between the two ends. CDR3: CASSPTGLGSWNEQFF. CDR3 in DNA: TGTGCCAGCAGCCCTACAGGGTTGGGATCGTGGAATGAGCAGTTCTTC.

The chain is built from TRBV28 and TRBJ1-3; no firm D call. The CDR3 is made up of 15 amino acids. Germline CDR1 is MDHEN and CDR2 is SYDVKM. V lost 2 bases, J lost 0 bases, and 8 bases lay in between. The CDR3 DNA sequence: TGTGCCAGCAGTTTAGGGCGTAGCTCTGGAAACACCATATATTTT. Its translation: CASSLGRSSGNTIYF.